This T cell receptor (beta chain) was captured in a study of control samples from healthy donors and cancer patients. TCRdb's table, derived via immunoSEQ multiplex PCR, lists solely in-frame clones and lacks some. The table has 77,000 or so clones, around 92% seen once; the top ten hold more than 15%. Between the trimmed V and J ends, which lost 3 bases and 6 bases, there was a span of 16 bases. The CDR3 is 16 residues long. Germline V gene lookup returns CDR1 SGDLS and CDR2 YYNGEE. V gene TRBV9 combines with J gene TRBJ1-6; no clear D. The clonotype was recovered from a man aged 30 to 45 in good health. The sequencing input was blood. CDR3 region: CASSATRTVGNSPLHF. CDR3 in DNA: TGTGCCAGCAGCGCCACAAGGACGGTGGGTAATTCACCCCTCCACTTT.